Listed below are T cell receptor beta chains from one sample, sequenced in a study of post-analysis software for immune sequencing data. One entry per CDR3 protein results from TCRdb running MiXCR on the PCR reads. The sample has hundreds of thousands of distinct CDR3 sequences; about 50% are singletons. Input material: blood. Every receptor here comes from a girl aged 5 to 17 with multiple sclerosis. Each CDR3 is given with its conserved first and last residue. A D gene is named only where the DNA matches it firmly. The size of a clone is reported for some rows only, either as once, few or many, or as a class for expanded clones.

j_gene | len | d_gene | v_gene | abundance | CDR3nt | CDR3aa
TRBJ2-7 | 17 | . | TRBV12-5 | few | TGTGCTAGTGGTTCCTGGGGTGGGACGCTGTTTTCCTACGAGCAGTACTTC | CASGSWGGTLFSYEQYF
TRBJ1-1 | 14 | . | TRBV29-1 | . | TGCAGCGTTGAAGTCACCCGGACACTCACTGAAGCTTTCTTT | CSVEVTRTLTEAFF
TRBJ2-7 | 13 | . | TRBV7-2 | . | TGTGCCAGCCGGCGGGTCGGAGGGGTCGAGCAGTACTTC | CASRRVGGVEQYF
TRBJ2-7 | 13 | . | TRBV5-1 | few | TGCGCCACCCGGGACTCCCCCTCGGGGGAGCAGTACTTC | CATRDSPSGEQYF
TRBJ2-7 | 13 | . | TRBV7-8 | . | TGTGCCAGCAGCCCCGGTTCAAGGAGAGAGCAGTACTTC | CASSPGSRREQYF
TRBJ2-7 | 14 | TRBD2 | TRBV20-1 | . | TGCAGTGCCCCCGCTGGGAGCGGGGCGGGTGAGCAGTACTTC | CSAPAGSGAGEQYF
TRBJ2-1 | 15 | TRBD2 | TRBV12-3/TRBV12-4 | . | TGTGCCAGCAGCCCGGGACTAGCGGGGGGGCATGAGCAGTTCTTC | CASSPGLAGGHEQFF
TRBJ1-1 | 12 | . | TRBV6-5 | few | TGTGCCAGCAGTCTACAGGGCACTGAAGCTTTCTTT | CASSLQGTEAFF
TRBJ1-3 | 14 | . | TRBV12-3/TRBV12-4 | . | TGTGCCAGCAGTTTGCAGGGGTCTGGAAACACCATATATTTT | CASSLQGSGNTIYF
TRBJ1-1 | 15 | . | TRBV12-3/TRBV12-4 | . | TGTGCCAGTCTAAGTCGGGTGGAACAGATCGCTGAAGCTTTCTTT | CASLSRVEQIAEAFF
TRBJ2-3 | 14 | . | TRBV6-5 | . | TGTGCCAGCAGTTACTCCCCAGAGACAGATACGCAGTATTTT | CASSYSPETDTQYF
TRBJ2-3 | 17 | TRBD2 | TRBV5-1 | once | TGCGCCAGCAGCTGGGGACCTAGCGGGGGGAGCACAGATACGCAGTATTTT | CASSWGPSGGSTDTQYF
TRBJ1-2 | 12 | . | TRBV29-1 | few | TGCAGCGTTGGTGGGAATCCATATGGCTACACCTTC | CSVGGNPYGYTF
TRBJ1-5 | 15 | . | TRBV4-1 | few | TGCGCCAGCAGCCAAGTGGCGGGATTAGTTCAGCCCCAGCATTTT | CASSQVAGLVQPQHF
TRBJ2-5 | 14 | TRBD2 | TRBV20-1 | . | TGCAGTGCTCCCGGGACTAGCGGACAAGAGACCCAGTACTTC | CSAPGTSGQETQYF
TRBJ1-1 | 13 | TRBD1 | TRBV29-1 | . | TGCAGCGTTGGGACAGGTGGGGGAACTGAAGCTTTCTTT | CSVGTGGGTEAFF
TRBJ2-1 | 16 | TRBD2 | TRBV6-1 | . | TGTGCCAGTACCGAACCACTAGCGGGGTATTACAATGAGCAGTTCTTC | CASTEPLAGYYNEQFF
TRBJ2-7 | 12 | . | TRBV29-1 | . | TGCAGCGTTGTTGGCGGGGTGTACGAGCAGTACTTC | CSVVGGVYEQYF
TRBJ2-3 | 17 | TRBD2 | TRBV6-6 | once | TGTGCCAGCAGTTACAGGGGCTCCAGCGGGGACACAGATACGCAGTATTTT | CASSYRGSSGDTDTQYF
TRBJ2-7 | 17 | TRBD2 | TRBV7-2 | . | TGTGCCAGCAGCCCGCGCCTAGGCGCGGGAGGGCCCAACGAGCAGTACTTC | CASSPRLGAGGPNEQYF